These 30 T cell receptor beta chains share one sample of origin, sequenced in a study of blood T cells in healthy people across ages. The authors ran a second PCR of about 7 to 11 cycles using a sample-barcoded 5' primer and a J-beta primer mix. TCRdb re-called the 5' RACE reads with MiXCR, one entry per CDR3 protein. The sample has 800,000 to 1,300,000 distinct CDR3 sequences; about 23% are singletons. These data also formed part of another study, on T cells of mothers and their children.

The sample was blood. The receptors shown here come from a girl aged 2 to 9 in good health.

This clonotype was seen a handful of times. The V gene is TRBV29-1, the J gene TRBJ2-5; TRBD1 is a possible D gene (6 bases). The end of the DNA aligns better with TRBJ2-7, so the J call may be wrong. From germline, CDR1 is SQVTM and CDR2 ANQGSEA. The length of the CDR3 is 15 residues. The CDR3 spells CSVEDVTGSSYEQYF. The CDR3 DNA reads as TGCAGCGTTGAAGACGTAACAGGGAGCTCCTACGAGCAGTACTTC.

This clonotype was observed a few times. CDR3 sequence reads: CSGSGLYNEQFF. CDR3 DNA: TGCAGCGGTTCTGGCCTTTACAATGAGCAGTTCTTC. This chain uses TRBV29-1 with TRBJ2-1; the D is unclear. Per germline, CDR1 SQVTM and CDR2 ANQGSEA. V lost 7 bases and J lost 4, with 11 bases in between. CDR3 length: 12 amino acids.

The V gene is TRBV7-2, the J gene TRBJ1-2, with D uncertain. Germline V CDR1 and CDR2: SGHTA, FQGNSA. V was shortened by 0 bases and J by 5 bases, with 4 bases between the two germline ends. The CDR3 extends over 12 amino acids. The chain's CDR3 is CASSLAEYGYTF. CDR3 coding DNA: TGTGCCAGCAGCTTAGCGGAATATGGCTACACCTTC.

This clonotype turned up a few times. The V call is TRBV12-5, the J call TRBJ2-7; the D is unclear. This CDR3 comprises 13 residues. V dropped 5 bases and J dropped 4 bases, with 12 bases sitting between them. In germline, CDR1 is LGHNT, CDR2 FRNRAP. For the CDR3, the DNA is TGTGCTAGTGGTAACACCCTAACTTACGAGCAGTACTTC. Translating gives CASGNTLTYEQYF.

This clonotype has just a few counts. Germline is not matched at one junction end, which may reflect a read error. The J gene is TRBJ2-2, the V gene TRBV5-6, with D tentatively TRBD2 (6 bases). The CDR3 has 16 amino acids. CDR1 SGHDT and CDR2 YYEEEE come from the germline V gene. This CDR3 reads CASSSRGRRNTGGLFF. CDR3 in DNA: TGTGCCAGCAGCAGCCGGGGCAGAAGGAACACCGGGGGGCTGTTTTTT. Full variable domain (outside the CDR3, taken from reference TRBV5-6 and TRBJ2-2): DAGVTQSPTHLIKTRGQQVTLRCSPKSGHDTVSWYQQALGQGPQFIFQYYEEEERQRGNFPDRFSGHQFPNYSSELNVNALLLGDSALYLCASSSRGRRNTGGLFFGEGSRLTVL.

This clonotype has a handful of counts. This chain uses TRBV9 with TRBJ1-6; weak D call: TRBD1 (6 bases). The CDR3 is made up of 14 amino acids. The germline gives CDR1 SGDLS, CDR2 YYNGEE. The ends were cut back, 0 bases at V and 10 bases at J, with 11 bases in the middle. Written as DNA, the CDR3 is TGTGCCAGCAGCGTAGGGGGGGCAAACTCACCCCTCCACTTT. Its translation is CASSVGGANSPLHF.

This rearrangement joins TRBV2 to TRBJ2-7; the D is unclear. Judging by the DNA end, TRBJ2-5 fits better; the J call may be wrong. Germline loops: CDR1 SNHLY, CDR2 FYNNEI. The CDR3 sequence is 14 residues long. The CDR3 loop reads CASRDVGPGETQYF. The CDR3 DNA is TGTGCCAGCAGGGACGTAGGCCCAGGAGAGACCCAGTACTTC.

The genes are TRBV10-3 and TRBJ2-4, with D hard to call. The CDR3 consists of 14 residues. V was cut by 2 bases and J by 0 bases, with 5 bases left in between. Germline CDR1 and CDR2: ENHRY and SYGVKD. CDR3 nucleotide sequence: TGTGCCATCAGTGAGGCCCAAGCCAAAAACATTCAGTACTTC. Translated, it gives CAISEAQAKNIQYF.

The table lists this clonotype with a few counts. The chain links TRBV11-2 to TRBJ1-1, with D uncertain. Trimming stripped 3 bases from V and 1 base from J, with 9 bases between. The CDR3 extends over 14 amino acids. Germline V gives CDR1 SGHAT, CDR2 FQNNGV. CDR3 residues: CASSLQRANTEAFF. The CDR3 coding sequence is TGTGCCAGCAGCTTGCAAAGGGCGAACACTGAAGCTTTCTTT.

This clonotype was seen a handful of times. The chain joins TRBV19 to TRBJ1-4; D uncertain. Germline V gene data show CDR1 as LNHDA and CDR2 as SQIVND (reference sequence). The V end lost 7 bases, the J end lost 5 bases, and 11 bases lay between the germline ends. The CDR3 runs to 13 residues. CDR3 loop: CASKVQDNEKLFF. In nucleotides, the CDR3 is TGTGCCAGTAAGGTTCAGGACAATGAAAAACTGTTTTTT.

The chain combines TRBV28 with TRBJ2-3; 14 nucleotides match TRBD2. V was pared by 5 bases and J by 2 bases, with 9 bases of the junction left unmatched. This CDR3 comprises 18 residues. CDR1 is MDHEN, CDR2 SYDVKM, per germline. For the CDR3, the DNA is TGTGCCAGCAGTCGACTAGCGGGAGGGCAGAGGGTCACAGATACGCAGTATTTT. Its translation: CASSRLAGGQRVTDTQYF.

This clonotype showed up many times. The gene calls are TRBV10-3 and TRBJ1-4; the D gene is possibly TRBD1 (5 bases). The CDR3 consists of 15 residues. Germline CDR1 and CDR2: ENHRY and SYGVKD. The V end was cut by 0 bases, the J end by 8 bases, with 13 bases between. CDR3 nucleotides: TGTGCCATCAGTGAGTCCACAGGAGCTGAAGAAAAACTGTTTTTT. Residues: CAISESTGAEEKLFF.

This clonotype has more than one count but fewer than ten. The chain combines TRBV29-1 with TRBJ2-7; 7 nucleotides agree with TRBD1. The length of the CDR3 is 14 residues. The V and J ends lost 3 bases and 2 bases, in that order; junction bases with no gene match: 7. Germline V gene data show CDR1 as SQVTM and CDR2 as ANQGSEA. CDR3: CSVEGTGDAYEQYF. CDR3 sequence (DNA): TGCAGCGTTGAGGGAACAGGGGACGCCTACGAGCAGTACTTC.

This chain joins TRBV12-3 or TRBV12-4 and TRBJ2-2, with TRBD2 matching 10 bases. J lost 7 bases, V lost 8 bases, and 7 bases had no gene match. There are 14 residues in the CDR3. The CDR3 bases are TGTGCCAGCTCCAGCGGGGGGGCCGGCGGGGAGCTGTTTTTT. It is translated as CASSSGGAGGELFF.

This clonotype was seen a few times. The rearrangement links TRBV20-1 to TRBJ2-7; 10 bases are shared with TRBD2. The J call may be incorrect, as the DNA end agrees better with TRBJ2-5. The CDR3 length is 16 residues. The V gene's germline CDR1 is DFQATT and CDR2 SNEGSKA (reference sequence). Written as DNA, the CDR3 is TGCAGTGCTAGGGGGGCTAGCGGGAGTCAAAAAGAGACCCAGTACTTC. This gives the protein CSARGASGSQKETQYF.

In its sample, this clonotype was seen a few times. This chain connects TRBV29-1 to TRBJ2-3; 11 positions agree with TRBD1. The CDR3 sequence is 14 residues long. Germline loops: CDR1 SQVTM, CDR2 ANQGSEA. Trimming cost V 5 bases and J 4 bases; bases outside gene matches: 5. In DNA, the CDR3 is TGCAGCGTTAGGACAGGGGGCTTTGCAGATACGCAGTATTTT. This translates into CSVRTGGFADTQYF.

The V and J genes are TRBV7-9 and TRBJ2-3, with D perhaps TRBD1 (7 bases). This CDR3 comprises 16 residues. Trimming pared 6 bases from V and 2 bases from J, leaving 18 bases between. Germline CDR1 reads SEHNR; CDR2 reads FQNEAQ (reference sequence). The CDR3, as DNA: TGTGCCAGCAGACCCCTAGCGAGGGGGCACACAGATACGCAGTATTTT. This sequence encodes CASRPLARGHTDTQYF.

This clonotype has a count of ten or more. V gene TRBV11-3 combines with J gene TRBJ2-1; D is unresolved. CDR1 SGHNT and CDR2 YENEEA come from the germline V gene. The V and J ends lost 5 bases and 2 bases respectively, with 4 bases between them. This CDR3 has 12 amino acids. CDR3 in amino acids: CASSQAYNEQFF. The CDR3, as DNA: TGTGCCAGCAGCCAGGCCTACAATGAGCAGTTCTTC.

V gene TRBV6-4 combines with J gene TRBJ2-5; possibly TRBD2 for D (7 bases). Trimming pared 8 bases from V and 3 bases from J, leaving 19 bases between. Per the germline V gene, CDR1 is MRHNA and CDR2 is SNTAGT. The CDR3 spans 15 residues. The CDR3 DNA reads as TGTGCCAGCGCGGGGGCTGGCCTATCGAAAGAGACCCAGTACTTC. This encodes CASAGAGLSKETQYF.

This clonotype was counted between two and nine times. CDR3 in DNA: TGCGCCAGCAGCTTGGTCGCGGGGATATCGGAGACCCAGTACTTC. Its translation: CASSLVAGISETQYF. The V call is TRBV5-1, the J call TRBJ2-5, with D possibly being TRBD2 (6 bases). In germline, CDR1 is SGHRS, CDR2 YFSETQ. The CDR3 has 15 amino acids. The ends were cut back, 0 bases at V and 5 bases at J, with 14 bases in the middle. The variable domain in full, completed from reference TRBV5-1 and TRBJ2-5, reads KAGVTQTPRYLIKTRGQQVTLSCSPISGHRSVSWYQQTPGQGLQFLFEYFSETQRNKGNFPGRFSGRQFSNSRSEMNVSTLELGDSALYLCASSLVAGISETQYFGPGTRLLVL.

This clonotype was seen a single time. The genes are TRBV7-9 and TRBJ2-1; 7 positions match TRBD1. In germline, CDR1 is SEHNR, CDR2 FQNEAQ (reference sequence). With V trimmed by 8 bases and J by 3 bases, 4 bases remained unmatched. The CDR3 runs to 13 residues. This chain's CDR3 is CASLGTVYNEQFF. In nucleotides, the CDR3 is TGTGCCAGCCTGGGGACAGTCTACAATGAGCAGTTCTTC.

This clonotype was counted a few times. This chain connects TRBV12-3 or TRBV12-4 to TRBJ2-2; possibly TRBD1 or TRBD2 for D (5 bases each). With 3 bases removed from V and 6 bases from J, the gap between germline ends came to 20 bases. The CDR3 is 17 residues long. The CDR3 region is CASSFRGQGLVSGELFF. CDR3 nucleotides: TGTGCCAGCAGTTTTCGGGGTCAGGGTCTAGTATCCGGGGAGCTGTTTTTT.

The rearrangement joins TRBV20-1 to TRBJ2-4; D uncertain. Trimming stripped 1 base from V and 5 bases from J, with 9 bases between. This CDR3 contains 13 residues. Germline assignment: CDR1 DFQATT and CDR2 SNEGSKA (reference sequence). CDR3 in amino acids: CSARGGTENIQYF. The CDR3 DNA is TGCAGTGCTAGAGGGGGAACAGAAAACATTCAGTACTTC.

The V and J genes are TRBV9 and TRBJ2-5; D is undetermined. The J call is in doubt because the DNA end fits TRBJ2-1 better. The CDR3 totals 12 residues. Germline assignment: CDR1 SGDLS and CDR2 YYNGEE. In DNA, the CDR3 is TGTGCCAGCAGCTTCATAGAACAGGAGCAGTTCTTC. Encoded protein: CASSFIEQEQFF.

This clonotype is a singleton in its sample. This chain joins TRBV4-1 and TRBJ2-3, with D perhaps TRBD2 (5 bases). Trimming pared 6 bases from V and 4 bases from J, leaving 23 bases between. The CDR3 totals 17 residues. Germline V gene lookup returns CDR1 MGHRA and CDR2 YSYEKL. CDR3 residues: CASSLQAERRWADTQYF. CDR3 sequence (DNA): TGCGCCAGCAGTCTACAAGCGGAGAGGAGGTGGGCAGATACGCAGTATTTT.

The V and J genes are TRBV5-1 and TRBJ1-1, with unresolved D. The V and J ends lost 0 bases and 0 bases respectively, with 12 bases between them. Germline CDR1 reads SGHRS; CDR2 reads YFSETQ. This CDR3 is 16 amino acids long. The CDR3 reads CASSLGDYPMNTEAFF. The CDR3 bases are TGCGCCAGCAGCTTGGGGGATTACCCAATGAACACTGAAGCTTTCTTT.

A few counts support this clonotype. V gene TRBV28 combines with J gene TRBJ2-3; TRBD1 is a possible D gene (6 bases). Germline CDR1 and CDR2: MDHEN and SYDVKM. CDR3 length: 13 residues. Between the trimmed V and J ends, which lost 7 bases and 6 bases, there was a span of 14 bases. The CDR3 here is CASTQYRVDTQYF. CDR3 in DNA: TGTGCCAGCACCCAATACAGGGTGGATACGCAGTATTTT.

This chain uses TRBV6-2 or TRBV6-3 with TRBJ2-1; D is possibly TRBD1 (7 bases). The last part of the DNA fits TRBJ2-7 better; the J call may be wrong. Looked up from germline, CDR1 is MNHEY and CDR2 is SVGEGT. CDR3 length: 15 residues. This CDR3 reads CASTQTGRISYEQYF. CDR3 DNA: TGTGCCAGCACCCAGACAGGGAGGATCTCCTACGAGCAGTACTTC.

The gene calls are TRBV29-1 and TRBJ2-1; D is perhaps TRBD2 (5 bases). V lost 4 bases to trimming and J lost 8 bases, with 15 bases between them. The CDR3 length is 13 residues. Germline CDR1 and CDR2: SQVTM and ANQGSEA. The CDR3 sequence: CSVVYSEGHEQFF. The CDR3 coding sequence is TGCAGCGTTGTATACTCTGAGGGTCATGAGCAGTTCTTC.

The chain employs TRBV12-3 or TRBV12-4 and TRBJ2-3, with a possible D match to TRBD1 (6 bases). Between the trimmed V and J ends, which lost 8 bases and 0 bases, there was a span of 18 bases. There are 16 residues in the CDR3. CDR3 nucleotide sequence: TGTGCCAGCGGGCAGGGGCCCCACTCTAGCACAGATACGCAGTATTTT. Its translation is CASGQGPHSSTDTQYF.